This TCR beta chain emerged from a study of cytomegalovirus exposure and HLA in healthy donors (dated by TCRdb to 2016 to 2017). The study in broad terms: An earlier analysis of several hundred of the donors reported about 300 Gb of sequence data and 95 million to 120 million unique TCR beta sequences obtained from approximately 180 million T cells. An early release that covered fewer than 750 HLA-typed donors contained 250 to 350 gigabases of sequencing data and 80 million or so unique TCR sequences. Of the roughly 390 genotyped donors, less than 90% were placed in the genetic ancestry cluster associated with self-reported Caucasian donors. The study aimed to test whether signatures of past pathogen exposure could be identified by cataloging public T cell receptors. Using immunosequencing, the study profiled T cell repertoires from about 610 subjects and related those repertoires to cytomegalovirus serostatus. In addition to the first cohort of 500 to 850 subjects, a separate validation cohort of 100 to 150 different subjects was used. To predict cytomegalovirus infection status, the study brought together high-throughput TCR immunosequencing, statistical association of individual TCRs with disease status, and machine learning. A later analysis re-analyzed previously published TCR beta repertoires from 666 donors and added high-resolution HLA genotyping to study TCR occurrence patterns. Rather than drawing on any new phenotypic data, the later analysis identified candidate immune exposures from TCR beta sequences and the way those sequences occurred across donors. An earlier analysis of 587 of the donors used high-throughput TCR beta sequencing to judge whether each TCR beta V gene segment behaved as functional or pseudogenic. Donor age, sex, ethnicity and CMV serostatus were compiled alongside the repertoire data. In a later genetic analysis, genome-wide SNP genotypes for about 65% of the roughly 670 donors were used, and that subset was treated as a discovery cohort. All discovery cohort repertoires had been generated using a single sequencing platform. Both class I and class II loci were covered by HLA typing, at four-digit resolution. Typing coverage varied by locus: roughly 620-640 donors for A, B, C, DRB1 and DQB1; more than 500 for DQA1; about 600 for DPA1; more than 450 for DPB1. Because of strong linkage in the cohort, a handful of DR-DQ haplotypes were treated as single units for association and clustering. On average, 235,054 unique TCR beta nucleotide sequences were sequenced per donor among a few hundred genotyped donors of the cohort, with roughly 18% of those sequences being non-productive. Broad study findings and their caveats: In a later analysis, 15,000 to 20,000 TCR beta sequences were associated with specific HLA alleles at a false discovery rate of 0.05. Correlated functional status among segregating V segments might be attributable to linkage disequilibrium, but an unknown experimental factor could not be ruled out. The cohort was sequenced for TCR beta chains only, and without alpha or paired-chain data the features that could be detected were limited. Because HLA typing was missing for some donors at each locus, association tests included only the typed subset. The study gave a list of about 170 TCR beta chains associated with cytomegalovirus. In a later analysis, several top co-occurrence clusters were reported to appear linked to parvovirus B19, influenza, CMV and Epstein-Barr virus. A further reported finding was that TCR beta sequences accurately predicted the HLA-A and HLA-B alleles for most subjects in the first cohort. A later analysis found that TCR association rates varied across HLA loci, with DRB1 alleles showing the most associated TCRs and HLA-C alleles the fewest. Because counts were too low, about 15 rarely observed V segments, including chromosome 9 orphons, were left out of the earlier analysis of a few hundred of the donors. In both the original and validation cohorts, the classifier was reported to diagnose cytomegalovirus status with high specificity and sensitivity. When HLA alleles, especially DR and DQ, strongly co-occurred, TCR associations were difficult to assign to individual alleles. According to the authors, the approach could potentially be generalized to other disease states and immunological phenotypes. A later genetic analysis reported fewer N-insertions in productive TCRs among donors in an Asian-associated ancestry cluster than the approximately 670-donor mean. A later genetic analysis associated a missense DCLRE1C variant with V-gene and J-gene trimming of TCR beta chains, and an independent cohort replicated the association. Compared with equally common non-associated chains, HLA-associated TCR beta chains in a later analysis were more clonally expanded and had lower generation probabilities. A later analysis found that most CMV-associated TCR beta chains appeared HLA-restricted, with HLA associations seemingly driven largely by CMV exposure. Three of the identified cytomegalovirus-associated TCR beta chains were confirmed in vitro to be specific for cytomegalovirus antigens. Sequencing depth was assumed to be roughly uniform across donors in the presence/absence analyses, though that assumption may not hold. Some IMGT-functional V segments, including TRBV6-2 and TRBV6-3, could not be distinguished by the 87-base-pair reads and were therefore excluded. In an earlier analysis of fewer than 750 of the donors, most TCR beta V segments were observed in productive rearrangements about 90% or about 30% of the time, broadly matching IMGT annotations. A cluster of highly shared sequence variants was judged likely to be a technical artifact of the sequencing pipeline. Across donors, most TCR sequences were observed very rarely, whereas some public TCRs were present in many individuals. For the cohort, immune exposure information was limited to CMV serostatus.

Comment on this clone: It has no known antigen specificity.

The germline V gene yields SNHLY for CDR1 and FYNNEI for CDR2. Relative to germline, V is missing 7 bases and J is missing 11 bases, with 13 bases of the junction outside any gene match. The CDR3 spans 13 residues, from the cysteine through the phenylalanine. Only CDR3 DNA is held: 39 bases, read in frame from base 1. In total, roughly 670 healthy bone marrow donors made up the cohort. At the time of sampling, every cohort member was nominally healthy, though immune exposures that went unrecorded were likely present. The donor tested CMV seronegative and was one of the 352 seronegative cohort members. Each donor provided a peripheral blood sample, and peripheral blood mononuclear cells were used for TCR beta sequencing. The Qiagen DNeasy Blood Extraction Kit was used to extract genomic DNA from the blood cell samples. Receptors were amplified or captured by the immunoSEQ multiplex PCR assay. A mixture of 60 forward primers for TCR Vbeta segments and 13 reverse primers for TCR Jbeta segments was used in the multiplex PCR. The CDR3 region of rearranged TCR beta genes was amplified from genomic DNA by a multiplex PCR assay. The amplified TCR beta libraries were sequenced on the Illumina HiSeq System as 87-base-pair reads. Turning to the authors' computational methods: A later analysis tallied roughly 78 million unique TCR beta chains across the approximately 670 repertoires, and about 12 million of those chains were shared by two or more donors. A nearest-neighbor algorithm error-corrected the raw reads and collapsed the reads into unique sequences, merging closely related sequences to remove PCR and sequencing errors. V, D and J gene segments were assigned by aligning CDR3 sequences to IMGT reference sequences. Each retained sequence needed at least a six-nucleotide match to both a V gene segment and a J gene segment. A rearrangement was called productive if the CDR3 had no stop codons and remained in frame with V and J, and every other rearrangement was called non-productive. CDR3 was defined according to IMGT convention as the region running from the second conserved V-encoded cysteine to the conserved J-encoded phenylalanine. The earlier analysis of 500 to 650 of the donors excluded any sequence lacking an unambiguous match to a single V gene segment. An earlier analysis of 587 of the donors called V segments functional above 56.7% productive rearrangements and segregating when the between-donor standard deviation exceeded 5%. A statistical classification framework was built for diagnosing cytomegalovirus status from the catalog of TCR beta chain sequences. In a later analysis, V and J genes were assigned by comparing TCR nucleotide sequences against IMGT/GENE-DB human TR gene sequences. The TCRdist pipeline was used in a later analysis to assign CDR3 sequences and most-parsimonious VDJ recombination scenarios. A later analysis defined each TCR beta chain by its CDR3 amino acid sequence plus V-gene family, and excluded reads lacking a unique V-gene family. To address suspected cross-contamination and a sequencing artifact, a later analysis removed a few hundred highly shared, low-generation-probability nucleotide sequences. In a later analysis, a clonal expansion index was calculated for each public chain from normalized within-repertoire ranks of inferred template counts. In a later analysis, generation probabilities were computed using a VDJ recombination model fitted to out-of-frame rearrangements, and the results were checked against IGoR. A later analysis scored TCR-TCR, TCR-HLA and TCR-CMV co-occurrence with hypergeometric tests, applying a repertoire-size bias correction to TCR pairs. A later analysis estimated false discovery rates by permuting HLA or CMV assignments 20 times. In a later analysis, co-occurring TCRs were grouped with DBSCAN, and TCRdist sequence similarity was added when clustering was performed within HLA-allele-positive subsets. Co-occurrence clustering excluded repertoires with fewer than 30,000 or more than 120,000 public chains, plus five with anomalous nucleotide sharing. The table was pulled from immuneACCESS by TCRdb, which kept in-frame rearrangements only. Such tables lose some clones; where checked, under half of the loss comes from unresolved V genes, and the rest has no known cause. The V and J calls and clone size are taken from that table; D and trimming were inferred from the DNA. In this sample's table one finds more than 45,000 clones. About 2% of the sample comes from the top ten.

This clonotype was sampled from a middle-aged woman in good health and CMV-seronegative. Input material: PBMCs. The chain is made from TRBV2 and TRBJ2-5; 7 middle bases align to TRBD2. The DNA sequence is given as TGTGCCAGCACCCAGGAGGGCGCGGGAGAGCAGTACTTC. This translates into CASTQEGAGEQYF. Supplemented by the reference TRBV2 and TRBJ2-5 proteins around the CDR3, the complete variable domain is EPEVTQTPSHQVTQMGQEVILRCVPISNHLYFYWYRQILGQKVEFLVSFYNNEISEKSEIFDDQFSVERPDGSNFTLKIRSTKLEDSAMYFCASTQEGAGEQYFGPGTRLLVL.